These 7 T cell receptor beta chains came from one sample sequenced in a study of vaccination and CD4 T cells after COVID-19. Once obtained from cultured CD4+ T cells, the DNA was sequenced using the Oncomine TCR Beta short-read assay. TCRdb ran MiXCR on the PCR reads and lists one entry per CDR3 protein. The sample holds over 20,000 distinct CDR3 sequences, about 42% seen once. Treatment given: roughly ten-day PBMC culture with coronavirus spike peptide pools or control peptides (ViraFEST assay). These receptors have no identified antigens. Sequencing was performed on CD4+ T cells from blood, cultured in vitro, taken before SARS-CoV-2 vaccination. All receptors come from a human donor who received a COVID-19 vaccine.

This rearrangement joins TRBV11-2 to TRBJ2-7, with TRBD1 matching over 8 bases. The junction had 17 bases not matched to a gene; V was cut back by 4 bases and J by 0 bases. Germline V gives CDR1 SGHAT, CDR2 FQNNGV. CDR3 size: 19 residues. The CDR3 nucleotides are TGTGCCAGCAGCTCACTACGTCATGGGACAGGAGATAGCTCCTACGAGCAGTACTTC. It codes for CASSSLRHGTGDSSYEQYF. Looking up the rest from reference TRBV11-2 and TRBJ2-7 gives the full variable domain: EAGVAQSPRYKIIEKRQSVAFWCNPISGHATLYWYQQILGQGPKLLIQFQNNGVVDDSQLPKDRFSAERLKGVDSTLKIQPAKLEDSAVYLCASSSLRHGTGDSSYEQYFGPGTRLTVT.

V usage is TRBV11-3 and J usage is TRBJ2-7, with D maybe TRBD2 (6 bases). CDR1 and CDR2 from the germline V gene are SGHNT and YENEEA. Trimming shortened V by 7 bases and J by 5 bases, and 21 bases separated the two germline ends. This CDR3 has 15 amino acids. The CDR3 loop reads CASTRRVGRLDEQYF. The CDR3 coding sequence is TGTGCCAGCACCAGGAGGGTTGGCCGTCTCGACGAGCAGTACTTC.

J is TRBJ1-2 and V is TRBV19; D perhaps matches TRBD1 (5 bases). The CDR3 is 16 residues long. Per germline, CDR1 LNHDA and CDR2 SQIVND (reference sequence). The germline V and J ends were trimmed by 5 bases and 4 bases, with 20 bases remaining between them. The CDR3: CASSHIWGDVSYGYTF. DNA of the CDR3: TGTGCCAGTAGTCATATCTGGGGGGATGTAAGCTATGGCTACACCTTC.

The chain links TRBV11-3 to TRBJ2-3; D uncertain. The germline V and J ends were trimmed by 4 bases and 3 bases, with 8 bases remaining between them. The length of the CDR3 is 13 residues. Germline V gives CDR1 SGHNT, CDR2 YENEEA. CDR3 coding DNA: TGTGCCAGCAGCTATCCTAGGACAGATACGCAGTATTTT. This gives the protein CASSYPRTDTQYF.

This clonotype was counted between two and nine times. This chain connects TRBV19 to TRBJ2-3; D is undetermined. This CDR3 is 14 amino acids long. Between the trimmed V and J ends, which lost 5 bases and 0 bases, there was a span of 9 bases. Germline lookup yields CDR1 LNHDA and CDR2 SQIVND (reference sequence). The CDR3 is CASSDLISTDTQYF. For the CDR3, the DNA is TGTGCCAGTAGTGACCTCATAAGCACAGATACGCAGTATTTT.

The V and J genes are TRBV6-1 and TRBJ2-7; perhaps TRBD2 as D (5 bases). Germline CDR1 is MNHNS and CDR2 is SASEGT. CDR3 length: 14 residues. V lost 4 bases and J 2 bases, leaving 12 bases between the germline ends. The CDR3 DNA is TGTGCCAGCAGTGCTACCCGGAGGACCTACGAGCAGTACTTC. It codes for CASSATRRTYEQYF.

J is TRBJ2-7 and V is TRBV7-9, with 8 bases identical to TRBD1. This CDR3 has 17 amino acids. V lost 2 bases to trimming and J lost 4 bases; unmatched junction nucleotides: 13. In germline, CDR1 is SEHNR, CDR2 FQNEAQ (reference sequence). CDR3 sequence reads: CASSLSPRGRVGYEQYF. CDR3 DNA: TGTGCCAGCAGCTTATCGCCCAGGGGGCGCGTTGGTTACGAGCAGTACTTC.